This T cell receptor (beta chain) derives from a study of T cells after yellow fever vaccination (dated by TCRdb to about 2019). Looking at the study overall: The SMART-Seq v4 Ultra Low Input RNA kit was used to prepare libraries from fractions with low cell numbers. To follow T-cell clones before and after both primary and booster YFV17D yellow fever vaccination, bulk TCR alpha and beta repertoires underwent longitudinal sequencing. Two healthy male donors made up the cohort, one aged 18 to 30 years and the other aged 30 to 40 years. Bulk PBMC replicates and cell subsets were isolated from blood drawn at multiple timepoints before and after both primary and secondary immunization. The paper as a whole reports these results and caveats: FACS-sorted repertoires could contain abundant contaminating clonotypes from the bulk population, so computational filtering was required. A small fraction of clonotypes appeared in both the CD4 and CD8 compartments, likely as a result of convergent recombination. After the booster, most clones that had expanded after primary vaccination were detected again (approximately 97% of CD4 and around nine tenths of CD8), suggesting broad maintenance of memory. The secondary T-cell response was weaker than the primary response but faster, peaking on day 5 instead of day 15. Only a couple of donors were included in the study, so the extent to which the findings can be generalized is limited.

V is trimmed back by 4 bases and J by 7 bases, and the junction contains 4 bases that no gene match accounts for. From its cysteine to its phenylalanine, the CDR3 spans 14 amino acids. Just the 42-base CDR3 DNA is kept, in frame starting at base 1. The germline V gene (reference sequence) yields SEHNR for CDR1 and FQNEAQ for CDR2. The sample was run on an Illumina NovaSeq 6000. TCR cDNA was synthesized by 5'RACE template switching, through which a universal primer site and unique molecular identifiers were introduced. Priming for cDNA synthesis came from both the TCR alpha and TCR beta constant segments. Two PCR steps were used to amplify libraries, with sample barcodes and sequencing adapters being added in the second step. Sequencing of the libraries was done on either Illumina HiSeq 2500 (2x100 bp) or NovaSeq (2x150 bp). Per the source publication's procedure: Demultiplexing of reads and collapsing into UMI consensus sequences were performed with MIGEC, and V(D)J alignment was carried out with MiXCR. Vaccine-responding clonotypes were identified with edgeR using replicate PBMC samples, with FDR below 0.01 and a log2 fold change above 5 up to day 15 being required. Bulk clonotypes were assigned CD4 or CD8 identity according to which sequenced CD4 or CD8 repertoire held them at higher abundance. In-frame beta chains were kept once TCRdb had trimmed the public reads at Q25 with fastp and called clones with MiXCR. For every CDR3 protein sequence, its rows merge into one entry that carries the most common genes and DNA. TCRdb's processing, not the authors' own work, is the source of the V and J calls. The sample table shows approximately 240,000 distinct CDR3 sequences, and more than 3.5% are seen once. Approximately 18% of the sample lies in the top ten.

Interpreted using the paper, the treatment or condition label stands for: live attenuated yellow fever vaccine strain. At each blood-draw timepoint, two biological replicates of bulk PBMCs were obtained. PBMCs were isolated from peripheral blood using a standard Ficoll-Paque protocol. RNA was extracted with TriZol from bulk PBMCs, CD4 and CD8 fractions, and dextramer-positive and dextramer-negative fractions. This clonotype was picked up many times. Which antigen it targets is not known. Base qualities are not provided; no much larger clone lies one nucleotide away. The sequences come from PBMCs, collected 15 days after the yellow fever booster vaccination. The rearrangement combines TRBV7-9 with TRBJ1-6; 7 central nucleotides agree with TRBD1. This TCR derives from a man aged 18 to 29 who received the YFV17D yellow fever vaccine. Read as DNA, the sequence is TGTGCCAGCAGCTCACCGGGACAGAATTCACCCCTCCACTTT. This codes for CASSSPGQNSPLHF.